Included here is one T cell receptor (beta chain) sequence, with context. This sample was taken from a study of response to subunit inactivated influenza vaccine. Germline loops: CDR1 DFQATT, CDR2 SNEGSKA (reference sequence). Trimming took 0 bases from V and 3 from J, leaving 14 bases between them. The CDR3 sequence is 16 residues long. TCRdb redid the calling of the RT-PCR reads with MiXCR, one entry per CDR3 protein. This table has hundreds of thousands of distinct CDR3 sequences, 12% to 15% appearing once. The J gene is TRBJ1-4, the V gene TRBV20-1; tentative D call: TRBD1 (6 bases). The clonotype was recovered from a man aged 50 to 59 who received an inactivated influenza vaccine. The sample here was PBMCs from blood, taken 14 to 15 days before vaccination. CDR3 in DNA: TGCAGTGCTAGAGATCTCCGGGGGGCAGCTAATGAAAAACTGTTTTTT. This codes for CSARDLRGAANEKLFF.